The sequence of this T cell receptor (beta chain) was determined in a study of blood T cell repertoires in COVID-19. This clone was seen only a few times. This table comes from immunoSEQ multiplex PCR, and its TCRdb copy is limited to in-frame clones, with some not included. The sample yields about 180,000 clones, about 79% seen once. Sequenced: peripheral blood. The TCR originated in a woman in her 70s with acute or convalescent COVID-19.

CDR3 region: CASSFSYRAPYGYTF. The CDR3 DNA is TGTGCCAGTAGCTTTTCTTACAGGGCACCCTATGGCTACACCTTC. This chain links TRBV19 with TRBJ1-2, with a tentative D call TRBD1 (6 bases). The V end lost 6 bases, the J end lost 4 bases, and 18 bases lay between the germline ends. Germline loops: CDR1 LNHDA, CDR2 SQIVND (reference sequence). This CDR3 region has 15 residues.